One and the same sample provided the 15 T cell receptor beta chains below, sequenced in a study of post-analysis software for immune sequencing data. The study, taken as a whole, reports: Patients used roughly five TRBV segments, including TRBV5-6, TRBV5-1 and TRBV20-1, more often than controls.

cDNA libraries for TCR beta contained unique molecular identifiers. TCRdb re-called the PCR reads with MiXCR, one entry per CDR3 protein. Here the sample spans about 800,000 distinct CDR3 sequences, roughly 27% being singletons. These receptors' antigens are unknown. Specimen: blood. These receptor sequences come from a girl between 10 and 17 years old with multiple sclerosis.

This clonotype was seen a handful of times. The V and J genes are TRBV28 and TRBJ2-1, with a weak D call TRBD1 (5 bases). With 4 bases removed from V and 6 bases from J, the gap between germline ends came to 16 bases. Germline CDR1 and CDR2: MDHEN and SYDVKM. The CDR3 sequence is 15 residues long. The CDR3 DNA is TGTGCCAGCAGTTGGGGATCAGGGTCGGGCAATGAGCAGTTCTTC. Its translation is CASSWGSGSGNEQFF.

Of note for this clonotype: At one of its ends the junction is not consistent with the germline gene, which may arise from a read error. The genes are TRBV28 and TRBJ2-7, with a possible D match to TRBD1 (6 bases). Germline values: CDR1 MDHEN, CDR2 SYDVKM. The CDR3 has 13 amino acids. CDR3 residues: CASSSDSSYEQDF. DNA for the CDR3: TGTGCCAGCAGTTCGGACAGCTCCTACGAGCAGGACTTC.

This clonotype turned up a few times. The chain joins TRBV4-3 to TRBJ2-5; 9 bases agree with TRBD1. With the DNA end fitting TRBJ2-7 better, the J assignment may be wrong. Germline CDR1 and CDR2: LGHNA and YSLEER. This CDR3 has 15 residues. DNA for the CDR3: TGCGCCAGCAGCCAGTTACGGGACAGGGCCTACGAGCAGTACTTC. This encodes CASSQLRDRAYEQYF.

Concerning this clonotype: Given a much more abundant clone one base away, this may be a read error. The chain uses TRBV29-1 and TRBJ2-1; D possibly matches TRBD1 or TRBD2 (5 bases each). This CDR3 contains 13 residues. CDR1 is SQVTM and CDR2 is ANQGSEA in the germline V gene. Trimming left V 3 bases short and J 6 bases short, with 12 bases between. CDR3 nucleotide sequence: TGCAGCGTTGAGGGGGAGAGTGGCAATGAGCAGTTCTTC. Its translation is CSVEGESGNEQFF.

This clonotype was counted at least ten times. The gene calls are TRBV18 and TRBJ2-5, with TRBD1 matching 10 bases. From germline, CDR1 is KGHSH and CDR2 LQKENI. CDR3 length equals 15 residues. Germline trimming cut 2 bases from V and 5 bases from J; bases unmatched to any gene: 5. Here the CDR3 reads CASSPVTGGRETQYF. In nucleotides, the CDR3 is TGTGCCAGCTCACCAGTGACAGGGGGCCGGGAGACCCAGTACTTC.

This clonotype was picked up a small number of times. The chain joins TRBV6-5 to TRBJ2-1; no reliable D call. The germline V gene has CDR1 MNHEY and CDR2 SVGAGI. This CDR3 comprises 12 residues. V dropped 9 bases and J dropped 6 bases, with 12 bases sitting between them. CDR3 DNA: TGTGCCAGAACGATTGTAGGCAATGAGCAGTTCTTC. Translated: CARTIVGNEQFF.

The genes are TRBV5-1 and TRBJ2-5; D is uncertain. The germline V gene has CDR1 SGHRS and CDR2 YFSETQ. V was trimmed by 0 bases and J by 5 bases, leaving 11 bases between them. This CDR3 region has 14 residues. This CDR3 reads CASSLGRELETQYF. In DNA, the CDR3 is TGCGCCAGCAGCTTGGGTCGCGAGTTGGAGACCCAGTACTTC.

The genes are TRBV5-1 and TRBJ2-7; D is possibly TRBD2 (6 bases). The V gene's germline CDR1 is SGHRS and CDR2 YFSETQ. The CDR3 length is 12 residues. The V and J ends lost 6 bases and 7 bases respectively, with 14 bases between them. The CDR3 region is CASTLDYKEQYF. The CDR3 DNA reads TGCGCCAGCACCCTGGACTACAAAGAGCAGTACTTC.

This clonotype was found a few times. This chain joins TRBV6-5 and TRBJ1-2, with 7 positions matching TRBD1. Germline trimming cut 5 bases from V and 0 bases from J; bases unmatched to any gene: 9. The CDR3 is 16 residues long. Germline CDR1 MNHEY, CDR2 SVGAGI. CDR3 region: CASSPRGQTPNYGYTF. CDR3 DNA: TGTGCCAGCAGTCCCAGGGGACAGACTCCTAACTATGGCTACACCTTC.

The table lists this clonotype with a few counts. The chain has TRBV7-9 and TRBJ2-1; TRBD2 is a possible D gene (7 bases). The V end lost 5 bases, the J end lost 13 bases, and 18 bases lay between the germline ends. Per germline, CDR1 SEHNR and CDR2 FQNEAQ (reference sequence). The CDR3 extends over 13 amino acids. The CDR3 sequence: CASSLGGLMPQFF. DNA for the CDR3: TGTGCCAGCAGCCTAGGGGGACTAATGCCACAGTTCTTC.

This chain links TRBV10-3 with TRBJ1-1, with D unclear. Germline loops: CDR1 ENHRY, CDR2 SYGVKD. Trimming took off 8 bases at V and 1 base at J, with 5 bases between the two ends. The CDR3 length is 11 residues. As DNA, the CDR3 is TGTGCCATCTCACAGAACACTGAAGCTTTCTTT. Translating gives CAISQNTEAFF.

This clonotype was detected a few times. The V call is TRBV6-6, the J call TRBJ2-3; 10 bases match TRBD2. The CDR3 is 15 residues long. Trimming cost V 7 bases and J 2 bases; bases outside gene matches: 6. In germline, CDR1 is MNHNY, CDR2 SVGAGI (reference sequence). CDR3 region: CASKRTSGDTDTQYF. The CDR3 DNA reads as TGTGCCAGCAAACGGACTAGCGGCGACACAGATACGCAGTATTTT.

The V and J genes are TRBV27 and TRBJ1-2, with 7 bases identical to TRBD1. CDR1 MNHEY and CDR2 SMNVEV come from the germline V gene (reference sequence). J lost 3 bases, V lost 4 bases, and 5 bases had no gene match. This CDR3 contains 14 residues. The CDR3 region has the DNA TGTGCCAGCAGTTCGACAGGGTTGGACTATGGCTACACCTTC. It codes for CASSSTGLDYGYTF.

This clonotype was detected a few times. This chain joins TRBV15 and TRBJ2-5; 11 bases are a match to TRBD2. With the DNA end fitting TRBJ2-7 better, the J assignment may be wrong. The CDR3 length is 18 residues. Germline V CDR1 and CDR2: LNHNV, YYDKDF (reference sequence). CDR3 protein: CATSRDLPTSGTAYEQYF. CDR3 DNA: TGTGCCACCAGCAGAGATCTCCCGACTAGCGGGACTGCCTACGAGCAGTACTTC.

A word on this clonotype: This may come from a read error, since a much larger clone is one base off. The rearrangement links TRBV4-2 to TRBJ2-5, with 9 bases fitting TRBD1. V lost 0 bases, J lost 5 bases, and 10 bases stayed unmatched. Germline V CDR1 and CDR2: LGHNA, YNFKEQ. This CDR3 region has 17 residues. The CDR3: CASSQDSEGQGSETQYF. In DNA form, the CDR3 reads TGTGCCAGCAGCCAAGATTCAGAGGGACAGGGTAGTGAGACCCAGTACTTC.